This passage covers 31 T cell receptor beta chains from one sample sequenced in a study of follicular helper T cells after annual influenza vaccination. Sequencing used immunoSEQ multiplex PCR; TCRdb keeps in-frame clones, though not all of them. The sample lists about 11,000 clones; around 84% were seen once. Time point here: 2014-2015 season, pre-vaccination. This material consisted of CXCR5- memory CD4+ T cells sorted from blood, taken on the day of influenza vaccination. These TCRs come from an adult who received the influenza vaccine.

The chain combines TRBV19 with TRBJ2-7, with TRBD1 matching over 7 bases. Trimming cost V 5 bases and J 4 bases; bases outside gene matches: 5. Germline V gene data show CDR1 as LNHDA and CDR2 as SQIVND (reference sequence). The CDR3 totals 13 residues. The CDR3: CASSATRGYEQYF. The CDR3 DNA follows: TGTGCCAGTAGTGCTACCAGGGGGTACGAGCAGTACTTC.

The chain has TRBV7-2 and TRBJ2-3, with D tentatively TRBD1 or TRBD2 (5 bases each). CDR1 and CDR2 from the germline V gene are SGHTA and FQGNSA. Trimming took off 8 bases at V and 1 base at J, with 19 bases between the two ends. The CDR3 consists of 16 residues. As DNA, the CDR3 is TGTGCCAGCGGCCCCAATCCCCGGGGCCGCACAGATACGCAGTATTTT. This translates into CASGPNPRGRTDTQYF.

This chain joins TRBV5-8 and TRBJ1-5, with no clear D. The CDR3 has 17 residues. CDR1 and CDR2 from the germline V gene are SGHTS and YDEGEE. V was clipped by 1 base and J by 0 bases, with 14 bases between them. CDR3 region: CASSLFPRPYSNQPQHF. As DNA, the CDR3 is TGTGCCAGCAGCTTGTTTCCCAGGCCATATAGCAATCAGCCCCAGCATTTT.

The V and J genes are TRBV7-2 and TRBJ1-2, with 7 bases identical to TRBD1. The V gene's germline CDR1 is SGHTA and CDR2 FQGNSA. The CDR3 sequence is 16 residues long. V dropped 0 bases and J dropped 4; count of bases not matched to a gene: 8. The CDR3 reads CASSLAFWDSSYGYTF. For the CDR3, the DNA is TGTGCCAGCAGCTTAGCGTTCTGGGACAGCAGCTATGGCTACACCTTC. The full variable domain, with the rest looked up from reference TRBV7-2 and TRBJ1-2, is GAGVSQSPSNKVTEKGKDVELRCDPISGHTALYWYRQSLGQGLEFLIYFQGNSAPDKSGLPSDRFSAERTGGSVSTLTIQRTQQEDSAVYLCASSLAFWDSSYGYTFGSGTRLTVV.

This sequence joins TRBV9 and TRBJ2-3; 11 nucleotides match TRBD2. The J segment lost 5 bases and the V segment lost 2 bases, leaving 4 bases of the junction unmatched. Germline CDR1 SGDLS, CDR2 YYNGEE. This CDR3 is 15 amino acids long. The CDR3 loop reads CASSVSGRAGDTQYF. CDR3 nucleotide sequence: TGTGCCAGCAGCGTTAGCGGGAGGGCCGGAGATACGCAGTATTTT.

The V gene is TRBV20-1, the J gene TRBJ2-1, with D perhaps given as TRBD1 or TRBD2 (5 bases each). The CDR3 totals 11 residues. Germline V lookup: CDR1 DFQATT, CDR2 SNEGSKA (reference sequence). The CDR3 DNA follows: TGCAGCGGCGAGGGGTACAATGAGCAGTTCTTC. Translation: CSGEGYNEQFF.

V is TRBV7-2 and J is TRBJ2-7; 14 nucleotides line up with TRBD2. The CDR3 has 15 residues. V trimming: 5 bases; J trimming: 6 bases; junction bases outside the gene matches: 6. Germline CDR1 and CDR2: SGHTA and FQGNSA. The CDR3 region has the DNA TGTGCCAGCAGCCCCCGACTAGCGGGGGGGCCCGAGCAGTACTTC. This codes for CASSPRLAGGPEQYF.

The rearrangement links TRBV30 to TRBJ2-1; the D call may be TRBD1 or TRBD2 (6 bases each). The CDR3 covers 13 residues. V dropped 3 bases and J dropped 5 bases, with 11 bases sitting between them. The V gene's germline CDR1 is GTSNPN and CDR2 SVGIG (reference sequence). Here the CDR3 reads CAWSPGAHNEQFF. Written as DNA, the CDR3 is TGTGCCTGGAGCCCGGGGGCTCACAATGAGCAGTTCTTC.

The rearrangement links TRBV19 to TRBJ2-5, with TRBD1 identical over 7 bases. The junction had 8 bases not matched to a gene; V was cut back by 5 bases and J by 5 bases. Germline assignment: CDR1 LNHDA and CDR2 SQIVND (reference sequence). The CDR3 is made up of 14 amino acids. The CDR3 is CASSVGGDSETQYF. CDR3 DNA: TGTGCCAGTAGTGTAGGGGGCGACTCGGAGACCCAGTACTTC. Complete variable domain (other parts from reference TRBV19 and TRBJ2-5): DGGITQSPKYLFRKEGQNVTLSCEQNLNHDAMYWYRQDPGQGLRLIYYSQIVNDFQKGDIAEGYSVSREKKESFPLTVTSAQKNPTAFYLCASSVGGDSETQYFGPGTRLLVL.

J is TRBJ1-5 and V is TRBV27, with D maybe TRBD1 (6 bases). V lost 5 bases to trimming and J lost 3 bases, with 17 bases between them. CDR3 length equals 16 residues. Germline V gene lookup returns CDR1 MNHEY and CDR2 SMNVEV (reference sequence). The CDR3 bases are TGTGCCAGCAGTCCCGGGACACCCGTTCACAATCAGCCCCAGCATTTT. Protein: CASSPGTPVHNQPQHF.

This rearrangement joins TRBV5-1 to TRBJ2-7; D tentatively reads TRBD1 or TRBD2 (6 bases each). The CDR3 runs 13 residues. The V end lost 10 bases, the J end lost 5 bases, and 19 bases lay between the germline ends. Germline V gene lookup returns CDR1 SGHRS and CDR2 YFSETQ. CDR3 in amino acids: CASEGPGANEQYF. DNA for the CDR3: TGCGCCTCCGAAGGACCGGGGGCGAACGAGCAGTACTTC.

This clone has more than one count but fewer than ten. The rearrangement links TRBV19 to TRBJ1-3; D call uncertain. Deletions cut 1 base from V and 0 bases from J, with 10 bases between. The CDR3 consists of 16 residues. The germline CDR1 and CDR2 sequences are LNHDA and SQIVND (reference sequence). The CDR3 region is CASSIARKSSGNTIYF. The CDR3 DNA sequence: TGTGCCAGTAGTATAGCGCGGAAAAGCTCTGGAAACACCATATATTTT.

The rearrangement uses TRBV6-6 and TRBJ2-3; tentatively, D is TRBD2 (7 bases). Trimming removed 6 bases from V and 4 bases from J, with 17 bases in between. Germline-derived CDR1 and CDR2 are MNHNY and SVGAGI (reference sequence). This CDR3 has 15 residues. This chain's CDR3 is CASSSKGGPADTQYF. The CDR3 DNA follows: TGTGCCAGCAGCTCCAAGGGGGGGCCTGCAGATACGCAGTATTTT.

Only a few counts were recorded for this clone. This sequence joins TRBV7-6 and TRBJ2-1, with 13 bases aligning to TRBD2. Germline V gene sequence: CDR1 SGHVS, CDR2 FNYEAQ. Trimming removed 4 bases from V and 6 bases from J; junction bases left unmatched: 3. The CDR3 runs to 15 residues. In DNA form, the CDR3 reads TGTGCCAGCAGCTCCGGGACTAGCGGGATCAATGAGCAGTTCTTC. It encodes CASSSGTSGINEQFF.

The chain employs TRBV28 and TRBJ2-3; D is ambiguous. Per the germline V gene, CDR1 is MDHEN and CDR2 is SYDVKM. The CDR3 is made up of 15 amino acids. Trimming removed 3 bases at V and 9 bases at J, with 19 bases between. In DNA form, the CDR3 reads TGTGCCAGCAGTTTCGAGGTTGATTATAGGCAAACGCAGTATTTT. Its translation: CASSFEVDYRQTQYF. The whole variable domain, filled in from reference TRBV28 and TRBJ2-3, reads DVKVTQSSRYLVKRTGEKVFLECVQDMDHENMFWYRQDPGLGLRLIYFSYDVKMKEKGDIPEGYSVSREKKERFSLILESASTNQTSMYLCASSFEVDYRQTQYFGPGTRLTVL.

Only a few counts were recorded for this clone. The V and J genes are TRBV28 and TRBJ2-7; D gene uncertain. This CDR3 is built from 14 residues. CDR1 and CDR2 from the germline V gene are MDHEN and SYDVKM. V shed 3 bases and J shed 3 bases, with 12 bases lying between them. The CDR3 here is CASSLGQIFYEQYF. CDR3 coding DNA: TGTGCCAGCAGTTTGGGCCAGATATTCTACGAGCAGTACTTC.

This clone showed up just a few times. The chain combines TRBV7-9 with TRBJ2-5, with D tentatively TRBD2 (6 bases). CDR1 is SEHNR and CDR2 is FQNEAQ in the germline V gene (reference sequence). The CDR3 extends over 15 amino acids. With 8 bases removed from V and 2 bases from J, the gap between germline ends came to 18 bases. Here the CDR3 reads CASSGGGSGQETQYF. In nucleotides, the CDR3 is TGTGCCAGCTCAGGTGGGGGGTCAGGACAAGAGACCCAGTACTTC. The full variable domain, with the rest looked up from reference TRBV7-9 and TRBJ2-5, is DTGVSQNPRHKITKRGQNVTFRCDPISEHNRLYWYRQTLGQGPEFLTYFQNEAQLEKSRLLSDRFSAERPKGSFSTLEIQRTEQGDSAMYLCASSGGGSGQETQYFGPGTRLLVL.

The chain carries TRBV5-1 and TRBJ1-1; D unclear. Germline CDR1 is SGHRS and CDR2 is YFSETQ. The CDR3 has 14 residues. Trimming pared 0 bases from V and 4 bases from J, leaving 10 bases between. Written as DNA, the CDR3 is TGCGCCAGCAGCTTGGCGTACAAGATCACTGAAGCTTTCTTT. Translation: CASSLAYKITEAFF.

The rearrangement links TRBV6-1 to TRBJ2-2; TRBD1 matches at 11 bases. The trim removed 6 bases at V and 6 bases at J, leaving 6 bases unmatched. Germline CDR1 and CDR2: MNHNS and SASEGT. The CDR3 has 15 amino acids. The DNA for the CDR3 is TGTGCCAGCAGAAAAGGACAGGGGGCACCCGGGGAGCTGTTTTTT. This encodes CASRKGQGAPGELFF.

V usage is TRBV7-8 and J usage is TRBJ1-5; a possible D gene is TRBD1 (5 bases). The CDR3 contains 13 residues. V dropped 5 bases and J dropped 2 bases, with 7 bases sitting between them. In germline, CDR1 is SGHVS, CDR2 FQNEAQ. The CDR3 loop reads CASSRDRNQPQHF. As DNA, the CDR3 is TGTGCCAGCAGCCGGGACCGCAATCAGCCCCAGCATTTT.

This clone was seen only a few times. The V call is TRBV7-9, the J call TRBJ2-1, with a possible D match to TRBD1 (5 bases). Germline V gene data show CDR1 as SEHNR and CDR2 as FQNEAQ (reference sequence). The CDR3 spans 13 residues. V lost 3 bases and J lost 8, with 11 bases in between. CDR3 region: CASSLPGFHEQFF. The CDR3, as DNA: TGTGCCAGCAGCTTGCCAGGGTTCCATGAGCAGTTCTTC.

The chain links TRBV5-4 to TRBJ2-5; 9 bases are a match to TRBD1. V gave up 4 bases and J gave up 5 bases; unmatched junction bases: 3. CDR1 and CDR2 (germline): SGHNT, YYREEE (reference sequence). The CDR3 loop spans 13 amino acids. The CDR3 here is CASSGDRAETQYF. CDR3 in DNA: TGTGCCAGCAGCGGGGACAGGGCGGAGACCCAGTACTTC.

This chain joins TRBV6-1 and TRBJ1-2; D may be TRBD1 (5 bases). The V gene's germline CDR1 is MNHNS and CDR2 SASEGT. The CDR3 is 16 residues long. V lost 2 bases to trimming and J lost 1 base, with 14 bases between them. The CDR3 region is CASSESWGRFNYGYTF. CDR3 DNA: TGTGCCAGCAGTGAATCATGGGGGAGATTTAACTATGGCTACACCTTC.

The rearrangement links TRBV7-2 to TRBJ2-5; maybe TRBD1 (6 bases). The germline V gene has CDR1 SGHTA and CDR2 FQGNSA. The CDR3 totals 15 residues. V lost 6 bases and J 5 bases, leaving 19 bases between the germline ends. This CDR3 is CASSSPGALRETQYF. In DNA, the CDR3 is TGTGCCAGCAGTTCCCCAGGGGCCCTCCGGGAGACCCAGTACTTC.

The chain joins TRBV7-2 to TRBJ2-1; D uncertain. Per germline, CDR1 SGHTA and CDR2 FQGNSA. The CDR3 has 14 amino acids. Trimming shortened V by 3 bases and J by 4 bases, and 10 bases separated the two germline ends. CDR3 nucleotide sequence: TGTGCCAGCAGCTTGGGGAAAGTATACAATGAGCAGTTCTTC. Its protein is CASSLGKVYNEQFF.

V is TRBV27 and J is TRBJ2-1, with D perhaps TRBD2 (6 bases). V dropped 2 bases and J dropped 9 bases, with 8 bases sitting between them. The CDR3 contains 12 residues. Germline V lookup: CDR1 MNHEY, CDR2 SMNVEV (reference sequence). The CDR3 region has the DNA TGTGCCAGCAGTTTACCCGGGGGTGAGCAGTTCTTC. This encodes CASSLPGGEQFF.

V is TRBV5-1 and J is TRBJ2-6; TRBD1 matches at 12 bases. The length of the CDR3 is 18 residues. Germline assignment: CDR1 SGHRS and CDR2 YFSETQ. V dropped 4 bases and J dropped 3; count of bases not matched to a gene: 8. The CDR3 is CASSTGQGAPGGANVLTF. CDR3 DNA: TGCGCCAGCAGCACGGGACAGGGGGCCCCGGGTGGGGCCAACGTCCTGACTTTC.

The CDR3 DNA reads TGTGCCAGCAGCCTACCCAGACAGGCAACCTACGAGCAGTACTTC. Translating gives CASSLPRQATYEQYF. The chain joins TRBV7-2 to TRBJ2-7; D is perhaps TRBD1 (6 bases). The V end was cut by 5 bases, the J end by 2 bases, with 16 bases between. This CDR3 is 15 amino acids long. In germline, CDR1 is SGHTA, CDR2 FQGNSA.

V and J are TRBV4-3 and TRBJ2-2; D ambiguous. Germline assignment: CDR1 LGHNA and CDR2 YSLEER. Deletions cut 4 bases from V and 2 bases from J, with 14 bases between. The CDR3 has 16 residues. CDR3 amino acids: CASSLWTAENTGELFF. The CDR3 nucleotides are TGCGCCAGCAGCCTTTGGACGGCAGAAAACACCGGGGAGCTGTTTTTT.

This clone was counted only a few times. V gene TRBV11-2 combines with J gene TRBJ2-7; no reliable D call. The CDR3 is 14 residues long. Germline CDR1 reads SGHAT; CDR2 reads FQNNGV. V lost 6 bases to trimming and J lost 0 bases, with 12 bases between them. The DNA for the CDR3 is TGTGCCAGCAGGTCGGGCGGAAGCTCCTACGAGCAGTACTTC. This codes for CASRSGGSSYEQYF.

J is TRBJ1-1 and V is TRBV14; a possible D gene is TRBD1 (5 bases). The germline gives CDR1 SGHDN, CDR2 FVKESK. Deletions cut 5 bases from V and 1 base from J, with 8 bases between. The CDR3 totals 13 residues. The CDR3 is CASSIQGNTEAFF. The CDR3 DNA is TGTGCCAGCAGCATTCAGGGGAACACTGAAGCTTTCTTT.